The T cell receptor beta chain under discussion was sequenced for a study of siplizumab effects on memory and regulatory T cells. Study outcomes and limitations: Both greater diversity than memory cells and a major contribution to the alloresponse seemed to characterize naive T cells.

Only in-frame clones appear in the TCRdb table, and some are missing; sequencing was by immunoSEQ multiplex PCR. Altogether more than 95,000 clones are present, under 95% being singletons, with the ten largest covering more than 0.3%. As regards this clone: The antigen remains unidentified.

The V and J ends lost 1 base and 8 bases respectively, with 14 bases between them. This CDR3 comprises 14 residues. In germline, CDR1 is MGHRA, CDR2 YSYEKL. The TCR was taken from a human donor in good health. The chain joins TRBV4-1 to TRBJ1-2; D is ambiguous. Sequencing input: CD4+ T cells sorted from blood. CDR3 sequence: CASSQADKAAGYTF. CDR3 in DNA: TGCGCCAGCAGCCAAGCTGACAAAGCAGCCGGCTACACCTTC.